This T cell receptor beta chain was identified in a study of technical replicates of blood from a few donors. Assay: immunoSEQ multiplex PCR; the TCRdb copy retains only in-frame clones and omits some. This table has some 80,000 clones, 95% to 97% appearing once. The TCR was taken from a human donor in good health. Sequencing was performed on T cells isolated from PBMCs.

The CDR3 region is CASSQGVRESTSNYGYTF. DNA of the CDR3: TGCGCCAGCAGCCAGGGGGTTCGGGAATCCACCTCTAACTATGGCTACACCTTC. V is TRBV5-1 and J is TRBJ1-2; TRBD1 agrees at 7 bases. Germline loops: CDR1 SGHRS, CDR2 YFSETQ. The CDR3 runs to 18 residues. V gave up 4 bases and J gave up 0 bases; unmatched junction bases: 15.